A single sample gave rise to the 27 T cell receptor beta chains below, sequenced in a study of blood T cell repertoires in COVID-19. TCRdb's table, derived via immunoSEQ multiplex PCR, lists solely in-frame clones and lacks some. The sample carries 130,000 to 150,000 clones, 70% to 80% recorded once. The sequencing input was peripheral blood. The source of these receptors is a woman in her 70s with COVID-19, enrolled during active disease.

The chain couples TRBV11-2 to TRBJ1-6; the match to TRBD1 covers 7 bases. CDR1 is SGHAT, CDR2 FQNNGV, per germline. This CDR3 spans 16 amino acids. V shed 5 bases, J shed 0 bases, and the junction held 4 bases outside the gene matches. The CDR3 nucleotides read TGTGCCAGCAGCCCGACAGGGAACTCCTATAATTCACCCCTCCACTTT. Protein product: CASSPTGNSYNSPLHF.

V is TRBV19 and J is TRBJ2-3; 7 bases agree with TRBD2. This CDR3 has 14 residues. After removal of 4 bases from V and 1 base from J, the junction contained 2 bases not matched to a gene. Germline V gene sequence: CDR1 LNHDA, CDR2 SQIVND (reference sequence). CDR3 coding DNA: TGTGCCAGTAGTACCCGGGGGGGCACAGATACGCAGTATTTT. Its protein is CASSTRGGTDTQYF.

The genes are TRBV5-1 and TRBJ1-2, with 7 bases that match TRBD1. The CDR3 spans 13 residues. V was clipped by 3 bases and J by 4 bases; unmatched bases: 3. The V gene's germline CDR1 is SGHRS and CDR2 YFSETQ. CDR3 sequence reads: CASSSGQTYGYTF. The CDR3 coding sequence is TGCGCCAGCAGCTCGGGACAGACCTATGGCTACACCTTC.

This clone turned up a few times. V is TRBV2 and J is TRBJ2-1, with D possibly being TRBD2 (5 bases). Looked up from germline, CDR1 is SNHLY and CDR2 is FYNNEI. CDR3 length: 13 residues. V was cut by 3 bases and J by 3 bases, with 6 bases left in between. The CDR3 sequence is CASSEGVYNEQFF. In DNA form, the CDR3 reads TGTGCCAGCAGTGAGGGAGTCTACAATGAGCAGTTCTTC.

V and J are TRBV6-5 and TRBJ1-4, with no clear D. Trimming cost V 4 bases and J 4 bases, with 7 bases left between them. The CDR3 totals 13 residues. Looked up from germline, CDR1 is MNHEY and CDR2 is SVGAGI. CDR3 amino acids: CASSSGRNEKLFF. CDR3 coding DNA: TGTGCCAGCAGTTCAGGCCGTAATGAAAAACTGTTTTTT.

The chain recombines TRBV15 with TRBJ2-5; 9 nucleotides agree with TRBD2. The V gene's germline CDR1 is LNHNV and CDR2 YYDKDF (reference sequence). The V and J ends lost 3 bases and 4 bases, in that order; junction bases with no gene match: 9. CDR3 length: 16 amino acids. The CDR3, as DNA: TGTGCCACCAGCAGCCCCCTGGGGCGGGGGGGAGAGACCCAGTACTTC. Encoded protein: CATSSPLGRGGETQYF.

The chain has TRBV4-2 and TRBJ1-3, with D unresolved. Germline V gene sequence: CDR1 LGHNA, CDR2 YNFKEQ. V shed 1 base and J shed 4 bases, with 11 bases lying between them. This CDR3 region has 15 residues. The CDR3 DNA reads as TGTGCCAGCAGCCAAGGGTCGGTGGAGGGAAACACCATATATTTT. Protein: CASSQGSVEGNTIYF.

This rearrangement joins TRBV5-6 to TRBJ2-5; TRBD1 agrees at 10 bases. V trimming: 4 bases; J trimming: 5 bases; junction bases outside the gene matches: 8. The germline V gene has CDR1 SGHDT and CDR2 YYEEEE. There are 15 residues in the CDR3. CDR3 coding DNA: TGTGCCAGCAGCCCAAGACAGGGGGCATGGGAGACCCAGTACTTC. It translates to CASSPRQGAWETQYF.

Here the CDR3 reads CASSLGTDNSPLHF. The CDR3 DNA reads TGTGCCAGTAGTCTCGGGACAGATAATTCACCCCTCCACTTT. The chain uses TRBV19 and TRBJ1-6; TRBD1 aligns across 7 bases. The CDR3 covers 14 residues. Germline CDR1 and CDR2: LNHDA and SQIVND (reference sequence). V lost 5 bases and J lost 5; bases outside the gene matches: 3.

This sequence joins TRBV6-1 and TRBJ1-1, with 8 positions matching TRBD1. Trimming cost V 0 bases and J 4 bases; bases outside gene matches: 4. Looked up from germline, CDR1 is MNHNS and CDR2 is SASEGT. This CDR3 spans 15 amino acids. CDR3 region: CASSEARQGLTEAFF. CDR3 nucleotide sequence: TGTGCCAGCAGTGAAGCGCGACAGGGGCTCACTGAAGCTTTCTTT.

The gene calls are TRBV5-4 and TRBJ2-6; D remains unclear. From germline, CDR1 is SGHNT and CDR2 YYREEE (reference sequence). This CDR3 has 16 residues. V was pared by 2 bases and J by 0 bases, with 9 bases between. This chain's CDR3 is CASSFLLSSGANVLTF. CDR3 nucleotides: TGTGCCAGCAGCTTCTTACTTAGCTCTGGGGCCAACGTCCTGACTTTC.

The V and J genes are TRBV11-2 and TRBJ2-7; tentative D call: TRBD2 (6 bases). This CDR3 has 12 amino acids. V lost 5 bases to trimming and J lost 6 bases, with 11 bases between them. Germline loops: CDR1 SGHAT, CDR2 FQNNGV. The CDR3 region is CASSPLASEQYF. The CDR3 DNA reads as TGTGCCAGCAGCCCACTAGCAAGCGAGCAGTACTTC. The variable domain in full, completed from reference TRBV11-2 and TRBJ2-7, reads EAGVAQSPRYKIIEKRQSVAFWCNPISGHATLYWYQQILGQGPKLLIQFQNNGVVDDSQLPKDRFSAERLKGVDSTLKIQPAKLEDSAVYLCASSPLASEQYFGPGTRLTVT.

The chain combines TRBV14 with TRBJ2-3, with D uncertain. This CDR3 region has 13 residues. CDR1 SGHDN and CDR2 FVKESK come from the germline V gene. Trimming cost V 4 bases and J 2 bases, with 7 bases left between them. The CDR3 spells CASSRVSTDTQYF. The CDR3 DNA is TGTGCCAGCAGCCGTGTCTCCACAGATACGCAGTATTTT. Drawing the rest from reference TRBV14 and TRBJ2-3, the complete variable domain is EAGVTQFPSHSVIEKGQTVTLRCDPISGHDNLYWYRRVMGKEIKFLLHFVKESKQDESGMPNNRFLAERTGGTYSTLKVQPAELEDSGVYFCASSRVSTDTQYFGPGTRLTVL.

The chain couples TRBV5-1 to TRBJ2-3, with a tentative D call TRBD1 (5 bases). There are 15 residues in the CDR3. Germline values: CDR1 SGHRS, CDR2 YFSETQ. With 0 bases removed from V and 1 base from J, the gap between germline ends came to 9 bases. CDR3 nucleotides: TGCGCCAGCAGCTTGGTAGGGGCCGGCACAGATACGCAGTATTTT. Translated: CASSLVGAGTDTQYF.

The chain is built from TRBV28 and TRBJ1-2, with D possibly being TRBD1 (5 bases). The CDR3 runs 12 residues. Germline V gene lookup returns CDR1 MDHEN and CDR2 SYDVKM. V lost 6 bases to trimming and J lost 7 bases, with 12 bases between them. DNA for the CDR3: TGTGCCAGCAGGACCCCCAGGGCTGGCTACACCTTC. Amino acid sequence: CASRTPRAGYTF.

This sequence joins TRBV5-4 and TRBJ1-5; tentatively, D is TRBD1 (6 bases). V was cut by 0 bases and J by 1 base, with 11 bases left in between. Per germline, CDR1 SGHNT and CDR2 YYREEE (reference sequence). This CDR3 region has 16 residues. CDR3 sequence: CASSLGGGRSNQPQHF. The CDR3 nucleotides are TGTGCCAGCAGCTTGGGGGGGGGCAGAAGCAATCAGCCCCAGCATTTT. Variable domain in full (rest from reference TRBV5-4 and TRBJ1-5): ETGVTQSPTHLIKTRGQQVTLRCSSQSGHNTVSWYQQALGQGPQFIFQYYREEENGRGNFPPRFSGLQFPNYSSELNVNALELDDSALYLCASSLGGGRSNQPQHFGDGTRLSIL.

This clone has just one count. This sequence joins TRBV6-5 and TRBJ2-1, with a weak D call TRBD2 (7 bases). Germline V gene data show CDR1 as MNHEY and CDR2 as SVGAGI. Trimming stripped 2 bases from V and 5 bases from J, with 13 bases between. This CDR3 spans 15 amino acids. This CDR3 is CASSYEGGVNNEQFF. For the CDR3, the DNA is TGTGCCAGCAGTTACGAAGGGGGGGTGAACAATGAGCAGTTCTTC.

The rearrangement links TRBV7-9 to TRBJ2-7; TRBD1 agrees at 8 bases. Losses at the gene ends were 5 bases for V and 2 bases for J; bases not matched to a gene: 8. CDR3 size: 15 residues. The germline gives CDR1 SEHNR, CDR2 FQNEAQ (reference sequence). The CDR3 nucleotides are TGTGCCAGCAGCCCAGGACAGGGTAATCCCTACGAGCAGTACTTC. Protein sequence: CASSPGQGNPYEQYF.

CDR3 bases: TGTGCCAGCAGCTTAGGGCCGTATAATTCACCCCTCCACTTT. Encoded protein: CASSLGPYNSPLHF. The chain couples TRBV7-2 to TRBJ1-6, with D uncertain. The V end was cut by 1 base, the J end by 4 bases, with 5 bases between. Germline assignment: CDR1 SGHTA and CDR2 FQGNSA. The CDR3 extends over 14 amino acids.

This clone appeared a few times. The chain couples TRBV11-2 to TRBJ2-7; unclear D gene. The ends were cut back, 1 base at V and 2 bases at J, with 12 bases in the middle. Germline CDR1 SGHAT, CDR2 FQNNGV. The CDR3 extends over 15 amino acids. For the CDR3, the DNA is TGTGCCAGCAGCTTAGGCTTATCGGAGACCTACGAGCAGTACTTC. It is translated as CASSLGLSETYEQYF.

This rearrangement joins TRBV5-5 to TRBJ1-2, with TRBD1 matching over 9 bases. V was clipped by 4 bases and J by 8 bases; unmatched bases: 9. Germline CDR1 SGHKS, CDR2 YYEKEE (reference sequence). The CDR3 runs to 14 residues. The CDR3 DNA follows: TGTGCCAGCAGCCCACAGGGGGCCGCGGGAGGCTACACCTTC. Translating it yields CASSPQGAAGGYTF.

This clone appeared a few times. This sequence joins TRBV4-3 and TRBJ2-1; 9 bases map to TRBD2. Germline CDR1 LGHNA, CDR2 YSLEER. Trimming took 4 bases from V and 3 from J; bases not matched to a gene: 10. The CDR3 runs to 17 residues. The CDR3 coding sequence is TGCGCCAGCAGCCTAGCAGCGGCGGGGGGGCTCTACAATGAGCAGTTCTTC. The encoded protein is CASSLAAAGGLYNEQFF.

The CDR3 spells CASSSTKETQYF. The CDR3 nucleotides read TGTGCCAGTAGTTCAACAAAAGAGACCCAGTACTTC. The chain combines TRBV19 with TRBJ2-5; D is ambiguous. Trimming removed 5 bases at V and 3 bases at J, with 7 bases between. Germline assignment: CDR1 LNHDA and CDR2 SQIVND (reference sequence). CDR3 length: 12 residues.

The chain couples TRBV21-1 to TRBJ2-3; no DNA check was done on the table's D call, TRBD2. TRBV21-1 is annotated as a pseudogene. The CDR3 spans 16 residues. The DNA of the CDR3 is TGTGCCAGCAGCGCCCCCGGGACTAGCGGGGTAAGAACGCAGTATTTT. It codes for CASSAPGTSGVRTQYF.

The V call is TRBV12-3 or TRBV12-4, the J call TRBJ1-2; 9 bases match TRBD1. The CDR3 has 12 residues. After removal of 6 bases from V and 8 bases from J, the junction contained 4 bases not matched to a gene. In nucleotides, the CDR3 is TGTGCCAGCAGAAAACAGGGGGCGGGCTACACCTTC. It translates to CASRKQGAGYTF.

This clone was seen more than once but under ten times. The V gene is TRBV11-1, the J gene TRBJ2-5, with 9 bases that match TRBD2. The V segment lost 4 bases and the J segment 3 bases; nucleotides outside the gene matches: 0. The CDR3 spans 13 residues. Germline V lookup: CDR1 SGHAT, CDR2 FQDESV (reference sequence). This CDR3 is CASSSSGEETQYF. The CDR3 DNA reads TGTGCCAGCAGCTCTAGCGGGGAAGAGACCCAGTACTTC.

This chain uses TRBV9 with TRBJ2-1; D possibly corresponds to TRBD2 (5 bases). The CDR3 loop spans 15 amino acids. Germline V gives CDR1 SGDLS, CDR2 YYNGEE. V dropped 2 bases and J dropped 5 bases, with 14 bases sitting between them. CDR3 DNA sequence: TGTGCCAGCAGCGTTTTAAAGGGAGAACACAATGAGCAGTTCTTC. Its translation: CASSVLKGEHNEQFF.